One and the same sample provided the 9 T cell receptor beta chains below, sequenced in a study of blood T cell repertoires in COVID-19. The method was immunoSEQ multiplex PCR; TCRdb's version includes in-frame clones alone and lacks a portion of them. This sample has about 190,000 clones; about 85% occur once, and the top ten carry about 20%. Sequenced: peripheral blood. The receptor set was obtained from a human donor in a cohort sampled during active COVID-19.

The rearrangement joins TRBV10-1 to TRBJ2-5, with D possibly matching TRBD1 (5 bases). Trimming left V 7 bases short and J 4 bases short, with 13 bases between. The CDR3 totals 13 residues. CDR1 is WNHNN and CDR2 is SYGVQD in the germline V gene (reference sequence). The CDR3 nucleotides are TGCGCCAGCACCCGAACAGGACCAGAGACCCAGTACTTC. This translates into CASTRTGPETQYF.

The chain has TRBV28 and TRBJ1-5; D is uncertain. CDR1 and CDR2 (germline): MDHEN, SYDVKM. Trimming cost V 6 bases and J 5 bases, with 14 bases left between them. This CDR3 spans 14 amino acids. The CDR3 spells CASSAVEDHQPQHF. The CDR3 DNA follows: TGTGCCAGCAGCGCCGTCGAGGATCATCAGCCCCAGCATTTT.

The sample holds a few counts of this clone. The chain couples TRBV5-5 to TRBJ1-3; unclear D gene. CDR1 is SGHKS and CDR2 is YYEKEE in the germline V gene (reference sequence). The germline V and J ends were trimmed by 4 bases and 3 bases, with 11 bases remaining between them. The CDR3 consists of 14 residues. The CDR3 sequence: CASSQQVGGNTIYF. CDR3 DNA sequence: TGTGCCAGCAGCCAGCAGGTTGGTGGAAACACCATATATTTT.

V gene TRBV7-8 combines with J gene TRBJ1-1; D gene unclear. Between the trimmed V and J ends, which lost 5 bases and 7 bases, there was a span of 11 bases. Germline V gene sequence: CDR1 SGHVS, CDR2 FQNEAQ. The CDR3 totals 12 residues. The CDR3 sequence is CASSPSRGEAFF. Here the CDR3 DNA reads TGTGCCAGCAGCCCATCCCGGGGTGAAGCTTTCTTT. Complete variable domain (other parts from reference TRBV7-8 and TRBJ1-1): GAGVSQSPRYKVAKRGQDVALRCDPISGHVSLFWYQQALGQGPEFLTYFQNEAQLDKSGLPSDRFFAERPEGSVSTLKIQRTQQEDSAVYLCASSPSRGEAFFGQGTRLTVV.

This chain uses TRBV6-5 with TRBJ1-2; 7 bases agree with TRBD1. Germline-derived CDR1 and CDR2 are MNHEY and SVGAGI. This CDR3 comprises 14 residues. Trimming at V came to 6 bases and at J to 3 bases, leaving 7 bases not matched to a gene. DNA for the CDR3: TGTGCCAGCAGGTCAAGGGGGACAGACTATGGCTACACCTTC. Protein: CASRSRGTDYGYTF.

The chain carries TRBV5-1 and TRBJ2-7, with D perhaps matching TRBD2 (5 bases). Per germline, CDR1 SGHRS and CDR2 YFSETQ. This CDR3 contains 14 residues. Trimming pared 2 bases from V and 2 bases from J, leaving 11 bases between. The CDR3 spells CASSFGVGTYEQYV. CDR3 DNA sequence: TGCGCCAGCAGCTTCGGGGTCGGCACCTACGAGCAGTACGTC.

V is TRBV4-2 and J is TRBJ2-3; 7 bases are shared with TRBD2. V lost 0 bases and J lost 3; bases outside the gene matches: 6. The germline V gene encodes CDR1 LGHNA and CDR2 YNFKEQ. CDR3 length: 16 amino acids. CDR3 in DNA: TGTGCCAGCAGCCAAGATATGGCGGGAGTGACAGATACGCAGTATTTT. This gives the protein CASSQDMAGVTDTQYF.

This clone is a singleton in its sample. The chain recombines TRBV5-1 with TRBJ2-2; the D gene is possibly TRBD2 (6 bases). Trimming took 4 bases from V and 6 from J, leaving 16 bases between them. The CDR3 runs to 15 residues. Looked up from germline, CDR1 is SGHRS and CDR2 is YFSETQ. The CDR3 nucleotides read TGCGCCAGCAGCATGGGCGGAGGGAGAGCCGGGGAGCTGTTTTTT. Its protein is CASSMGGGRAGELFF.

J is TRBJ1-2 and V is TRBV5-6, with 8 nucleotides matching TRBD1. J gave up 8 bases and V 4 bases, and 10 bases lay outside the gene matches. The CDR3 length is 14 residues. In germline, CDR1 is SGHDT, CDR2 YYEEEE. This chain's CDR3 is CASSRNLRGPGYTF. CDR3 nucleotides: TGTGCCAGCAGCCGGAACCTCAGGGGGCCCGGCTACACCTTC. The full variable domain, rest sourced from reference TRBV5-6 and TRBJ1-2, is DAGVTQSPTHLIKTRGQQVTLRCSPKSGHDTVSWYQQALGQGPQFIFQYYEEEERQRGNFPDRFSGHQFPNYSSELNVNALLLGDSALYLCASSRNLRGPGYTFGSGTRLTVV.